Below, 30 T cell receptor beta chains from the same sample are listed, as sequenced in a study of cytomegalovirus exposure and HLA in healthy donors (dated by TCRdb to 2016 to 2017). Library method: the immunoSEQ multiplex PCR assay. For the multiplex PCR, a mixture combining 60 forward primers for TCR Vbeta segments and 13 reverse primers for TCR Jbeta segments was used. The table comes from immuneACCESS by way of TCRdb, which keeps in-frame sequences with V and J called. Part of the clones is missing from these tables; in studies checked, under half for an unresolved V gene and the rest for unknown reasons. The sample includes under 200,000 clones, with 55% to 70% observed a single time. The ten largest clones capture less than 3.5% of the sample. Source material: PBMCs. The receptors derive from a middle-aged woman in good health and CMV-seropositive.

This rearrangement joins TRBV18 to TRBJ1-2; 10 bases are a match to TRBD1. The ends lost 6 bases at V and 8 bases at J; junction bases unmatched: 9. The CDR3 has 14 amino acids. Germline loops: CDR1 KGHSH, CDR2 LQKENI. The CDR3 DNA follows: TGTGCCAGCTCGCCGGGACAGGGGCCCGGCGGCTACACCTTC. This encodes CASSPGQGPGGYTF.

This rearrangement joins TRBV5-1 to TRBJ2-1; TRBD2 is a possible D gene (5 bases). Trimming took 4 bases from V and 1 from J, leaving 12 bases between them. Germline assignment: CDR1 SGHRS and CDR2 YFSETQ. The CDR3 extends over 15 amino acids. Here the CDR3 reads CASSQGSGSYNEQFF. DNA of the CDR3: TGCGCCAGCAGCCAAGGGAGTGGGTCCTACAATGAGCAGTTCTTC.

The chain carries TRBV7-2 and TRBJ1-1; D may be TRBD1 (6 bases). Germline CDR1 SGHTA, CDR2 FQGNSA. V lost 1 base and J 5 bases, leaving 11 bases between the germline ends. The CDR3 loop spans 14 amino acids. CDR3 region: CASSLGQVGTEAFF. CDR3 sequence (DNA): TGTGCCAGCAGCTTAGGACAGGTGGGGACTGAAGCTTTCTTT. The full variable domain, with the rest looked up from reference TRBV7-2 and TRBJ1-1, is GAGVSQSPSNKVTEKGKDVELRCDPISGHTALYWYRQSLGQGLEFLIYFQGNSAPDKSGLPSDRFSAERTGGSVSTLTIQRTQQEDSAVYLCASSLGQVGTEAFFGQGTRLTVV.

The chain couples TRBV7-9 to TRBJ2-5; 8 bases map to TRBD1. Germline-derived CDR1 and CDR2 are SEHNR and FQNEAQ (reference sequence). The CDR3 runs 13 residues. The trim removed 4 bases at V and 5 bases at J, leaving 3 bases unmatched. CDR3 coding DNA: TGTGCCAGCAGCTCCGCAGGGGGCGAGACCCAGTACTTC. Translated: CASSSAGGETQYF.

Details on this clone: One end of the junction does not line up with germline, which may come from a read error. This chain connects TRBV28 to TRBJ1-2; tentatively, D is TRBD1 (6 bases). CDR1 is MDHEN, CDR2 SYDVKM, per germline. There are 15 residues in the CDR3. The CDR3, as DNA: TGTGCCAGCAGTTTAGAAGGGGGGGTTAACTATGGCTACCCCTTC. It specifies CASSLEGGVNYGYPF.

The rearrangement joins TRBV4-1 to TRBJ1-6; TRBD1 matches at 8 bases. Per germline, CDR1 MGHRA and CDR2 YSYEKL. The CDR3 is made up of 17 amino acids. V lost 0 bases, J lost 10 bases, and 11 bases stayed unmatched. The CDR3 DNA reads as TGCGCCAGCAGCCAAGATTGGTCAGGGGGCGCCCAGTCACCCCTCCACTTT. Protein product: CASSQDWSGGAQSPLHF.

This clone was observed a handful of times. This chain uses TRBV9 with TRBJ1-1; D may be TRBD1 (5 bases). The V end lost 0 bases, the J end lost 7 bases, and 10 bases lay between the germline ends. Germline CDR1 SGDLS, CDR2 YYNGEE. The CDR3 extends over 13 amino acids. Here the CDR3 DNA reads TGTGCCAGCAGCGTAGAAATCGGGGGTGAAGCTTTCTTT. Its translation is CASSVEIGGEAFF. Looking up the rest from reference TRBV9 and TRBJ1-1 gives the full variable domain: DSGVTQTPKHLITATGQRVTLRCSPRSGDLSVYWYQQSLDQGLQFLIQYYNGEERAKGNILERFSAQQFPDLHSELNLSSLELGDSALYFCASSVEIGGEAFFGQGTRLTVV.

This rearrangement joins TRBV6-1 to TRBJ2-1; a weak D match, TRBD2 (6 bases). The V end lost 0 bases, the J end lost 3 bases, and 15 bases lay between the germline ends. The CDR3 is 17 amino acids. The germline V gene has CDR1 MNHNS and CDR2 SASEGT. As DNA, the CDR3 is TGTGCCAGCAGTGAAGCAGGAGGGACTGGAGACTACAATGAGCAGTTCTTC. The encoded protein is CASSEAGGTGDYNEQFF.

This clone was recorded only once. The rearrangement uses TRBV9 and TRBJ2-1, with TRBD2 matching 8 bases. Germline loops: CDR1 SGDLS, CDR2 YYNGEE. The CDR3 consists of 14 residues. V shed 6 bases, J shed 5 bases, and the junction held 7 bases outside the gene matches. CDR3 in DNA: TGTGCCAGCACCAGCGGGAGCGGGGACAATGAGCAGTTCTTC. This encodes CASTSGSGDNEQFF.

This sequence joins TRBV7-8 and TRBJ2-7; 8 bases map to TRBD2. Losses at the gene ends were 2 bases for V and 5 bases for J; bases not matched to a gene: 8. The germline V gene encodes CDR1 SGHVS and CDR2 FQNEAQ. The CDR3 spans 15 residues. CDR3 amino acids: CASSLLSGSYNEQYF. The CDR3 DNA reads as TGTGCCAGCAGCTTATTAAGCGGGAGCTACAACGAGCAGTACTTC.

The chain couples TRBV27 to TRBJ2-1; TRBD2 matches 9 bases. The CDR3 is 17 residues long. Germline V lookup: CDR1 MNHEY, CDR2 SMNVEV (reference sequence). Trimming removed 5 bases from V and 6 bases from J; junction bases left unmatched: 14. CDR3 nucleotide sequence: TGTGCCAGCAGTAAACCTCAGGGTCTAGCGGGGTCCAATGAGCAGTTCTTC. This translates into CASSKPQGLAGSNEQFF.

The rearrangement joins TRBV14 to TRBJ1-2; D ambiguous. CDR1 and CDR2 from the germline V gene are SGHDN and FVKESK. V was pared by 5 bases and J by 5 bases, with 12 bases between. This CDR3 has 13 residues. The CDR3 coding sequence is TGTGCCAGCAGCGGACCCGGAGGGTATGGCTACACCTTC. Translation gives CASSGPGGYGYTF.

The chain couples TRBV6-5 to TRBJ1-2, with no clear D. Germline assignment: CDR1 MNHEY and CDR2 SVGAGI. The CDR3 runs to 14 residues. The V and J ends lost 5 bases and 0 bases respectively, with 10 bases between them. CDR3 sequence (DNA): TGTGCCAGCAGTCTCTCGGGAACTAACTATGGCTACACCTTC. Translating it yields CASSLSGTNYGYTF.

As concerns this clone: Germline is not matched at one junction end, which may reflect a read error. The chain combines TRBV5-4 with TRBJ2-3; 9 bases agree with TRBD2. In germline, CDR1 is SGHNT, CDR2 YYREEE (reference sequence). This CDR3 has 16 amino acids. The CDR3 spells CASSVGGSGGTDTRYF. The CDR3 nucleotides are TGTGCCAGCAGCGTCGGGGGTAGCGGGGGCACAGATACGCGGTATTTT.

This clone was found a few times. The chain carries TRBV20-1 and TRBJ2-7; D gene uncertain. CDR3 size: 11 residues. CDR1 is DFQATT, CDR2 SNEGSKA, per germline (reference sequence). Trimming took 5 bases from V and 6 from J, leaving 11 bases between them. The CDR3 is CSARRSGEQYF. In DNA form, the CDR3 reads TGCAGTGCTCGTCGCTCAGGCGAGCAGTACTTC.

The V call is TRBV6-5, the J call TRBJ1-2, with D perhaps matching TRBD1 (5 bases). Per germline, CDR1 MNHEY and CDR2 SVGAGI. The CDR3 extends over 15 amino acids. Trimming took off 0 bases at V and 4 bases at J, with 12 bases between the two ends. The DNA of the CDR3 is TGTGCCAGCAGTTACTCGCCGGGGGAGGCCTATGGCTACACCTTC. This sequence encodes CASSYSPGEAYGYTF.

V usage is TRBV11-2 and J usage is TRBJ1-2; D gene ambiguous. Germline V gene sequence: CDR1 SGHAT, CDR2 FQNNGV. This CDR3 is 18 amino acids long. Trimming cost V 5 bases and J 7 bases, with 29 bases left between them. CDR3: CASSLHSATGSELSGYTF. The CDR3 DNA follows: TGTGCCAGCAGCCTCCACTCGGCGACGGGGTCGGAGTTAAGTGGCTACACCTTC. The full variable domain, in which reference TRBV11-2 and TRBJ1-2 provide the parts outside the CDR3, is EAGVAQSPRYKIIEKRQSVAFWCNPISGHATLYWYQQILGQGPKLLIQFQNNGVVDDSQLPKDRFSAERLKGVDSTLKIQPAKLEDSAVYLCASSLHSATGSELSGYTFGSGTRLTVV.

The gene calls are TRBV6-5 and TRBJ2-3; 10 bases are a match to TRBD2. There are 16 residues in the CDR3. Trimming removed 4 bases from V and 0 bases from J; junction bases left unmatched: 4. The germline V gene encodes CDR1 MNHEY and CDR2 SVGAGI. CDR3 amino acids: CASSSGTSASTDTQYF. The CDR3 DNA is TGTGCCAGCAGTTCCGGGACTAGCGCCAGCACAGATACGCAGTATTTT.

The V gene is TRBV7-9, the J gene TRBJ2-7; TRBD1 might be the D (6 bases). V was pared by 5 bases and J by 1 base, with 12 bases between. The germline V gene has CDR1 SEHNR and CDR2 FQNEAQ (reference sequence). This CDR3 comprises 14 residues. The CDR3 DNA reads TGTGCCAGCAGCCCTCGGACAGAATCCTACGAGCAGTACTTC. Its protein product is CASSPRTESYEQYF.

The chain employs TRBV7-2 and TRBJ1-2, with 7 bases that match TRBD1. V lost 3 bases and J lost 8; bases outside the gene matches: 12. Germline CDR1 reads SGHTA; CDR2 reads FQGNSA. The CDR3 is made up of 15 amino acids. CDR3 in DNA: TGTGCCAGCAGCTTGAAGTGGGAGACAGGGTTCGGCTACACCTTC. This gives the protein CASSLKWETGFGYTF.

Note on this clone: A read error may account for a junction end that differs from germline. The chain employs TRBV7-9 and TRBJ1-6; 10 bases agree with TRBD1. This CDR3 has 15 amino acids. Germline-derived CDR1 and CDR2 are SEHNR and FQNEAQ (reference sequence). The DNA for the CDR3 is TGTGCCAGCAGCCGGACAGGGGGAAGGCTTTCACCCCTCAACTTT. Residues: CASSRTGGRLSPLNF.

The rearrangement links TRBV5-1 to TRBJ1-2, with 7 bases matching TRBD1. With V trimmed by 4 bases and J by 3 bases, 9 bases remained unmatched. Per the germline V gene, CDR1 is SGHRS and CDR2 is YFSETQ. The length of the CDR3 is 15 residues. The CDR3 spells CASSHGTEHYYGYTF. CDR3 DNA: TGCGCCAGCAGCCATGGGACAGAACACTACTATGGCTACACCTTC.

The chain recombines TRBV19 with TRBJ2-6; weak D call: TRBD1 (7 bases). The germline gives CDR1 LNHDA, CDR2 SQIVND (reference sequence). The V end lost 0 bases, the J end lost 2 bases, and 17 bases lay between the germline ends. The CDR3 is made up of 19 amino acids. The CDR3 DNA reads as TGTGCCAGTAGTATAGAAGGTTACAGCAGGGGGGCTGGGGCCAACGTCCTGACTTTC. Translated: CASSIEGYSRGAGANVLTF.

J is TRBJ1-2 and V is TRBV5-1; a possible D gene is TRBD1 (5 bases). This CDR3 region has 13 residues. Trimming pared 0 bases from V and 8 bases from J, leaving 11 bases between. CDR1 SGHRS and CDR2 YFSETQ come from the germline V gene. Here the CDR3 reads CASSLDPGRGYTF. CDR3 sequence (DNA): TGCGCCAGCAGCTTGGACCCAGGGCGGGGCTACACCTTC.

This clone appeared a few times. The rearrangement links TRBV6-5 to TRBJ2-3; 7 bases align to TRBD1. Trimming cost V 5 bases and J 4 bases; bases outside gene matches: 6. The CDR3 length is 14 residues. The V gene's germline CDR1 is MNHEY and CDR2 SVGAGI. DNA for the CDR3: TGTGCCAGCAGTCACCGACAGGGAGCAGATACGCAGTATTTT. Its translation is CASSHRQGADTQYF.

The chain employs TRBV28 and TRBJ1-4, with no clear D. V lost 2 bases to trimming and J lost 4 bases, with 14 bases between them. The CDR3 contains 16 residues. CDR1 is MDHEN and CDR2 is SYDVKM in the germline V gene. The CDR3 loop is CASSLRLGSHNEKLFF. The CDR3 bases are TGTGCCAGCAGTTTAAGGTTGGGGAGCCATAATGAAAAACTGTTTTTT.

J is TRBJ1-2 and V is TRBV19; D gene uncertain. V shed 3 bases and J shed 5 bases, with 10 bases lying between them. Germline-derived CDR1 and CDR2 are LNHDA and SQIVND (reference sequence). CDR3 length: 13 amino acids. CDR3 in amino acids: CASSIRPKYGYTF. CDR3 sequence (DNA): TGTGCCAGTAGTATCAGGCCAAAGTATGGCTACACCTTC.

The rearrangement uses TRBV2 and TRBJ1-1; perhaps TRBD1 as D (5 bases). V lost 0 bases and J 3 bases, leaving 11 bases between the germline ends. CDR1 and CDR2 (germline): SNHLY, FYNNEI. The CDR3 covers 15 residues. CDR3 coding DNA: TGTGCCAGCAGTGAAGCACGGGGGGAGCACACTGAAGCTTTCTTT. It encodes CASSEARGEHTEAFF.

The chain has TRBV9 and TRBJ1-4, with D possibly TRBD1 on 5 matching bases. V was cut by 4 bases and J by 5 bases, with 21 bases left in between. The CDR3 extends over 17 amino acids. CDR1 SGDLS and CDR2 YYNGEE come from the germline V gene. The CDR3 loop reads CASSISGRVTENEKLFF. The CDR3 coding sequence is TGTGCCAGCAGCATTAGTGGCAGGGTGACGGAGAATGAAAAACTGTTTTTT.

The chain couples TRBV5-1 to TRBJ1-5; tentative D call: TRBD1 (6 bases). Deletions cut 0 bases from V and 6 bases from J, with 13 bases between. The CDR3 has 15 amino acids. Germline assignment: CDR1 SGHRS and CDR2 YFSETQ. CDR3 bases: TGCGCCAGCAGCTTGGAGGGACATGAAGGTCAGCCCCAGCATTTT. Protein sequence: CASSLEGHEGQPQHF.